Sequencing of this T cell receptor beta chain was carried out in a study of identifying expanded T cells in peripheral blood. Healthy donors had no documented immune events, such as infections, while sampled. CDR3 length equals 16 residues. CDR1 and CDR2 (germline): MNHEY, SMNVEV (reference sequence). The junction had 7 bases not matched to a gene; V was cut back by 3 bases and J by 5 bases. This table comes from immunoSEQ multiplex PCR, and its TCRdb copy is limited to in-frame clones, with some not included. Among around 47,000 clones, approximately 86% were seen once, and the ten largest hold 14%.

The sample consisted of blood. This chain joins TRBV27 and TRBJ2-3, with 11 bases that match TRBD2. The receptor was derived from a person between 18 and 69 years old in good health. CDR3 protein: CASSLRLAGGKDTQYF. CDR3 coding DNA: TGTGCCAGCAGTTTGAGGCTAGCGGGAGGAAAAGATACGCAGTATTTT.